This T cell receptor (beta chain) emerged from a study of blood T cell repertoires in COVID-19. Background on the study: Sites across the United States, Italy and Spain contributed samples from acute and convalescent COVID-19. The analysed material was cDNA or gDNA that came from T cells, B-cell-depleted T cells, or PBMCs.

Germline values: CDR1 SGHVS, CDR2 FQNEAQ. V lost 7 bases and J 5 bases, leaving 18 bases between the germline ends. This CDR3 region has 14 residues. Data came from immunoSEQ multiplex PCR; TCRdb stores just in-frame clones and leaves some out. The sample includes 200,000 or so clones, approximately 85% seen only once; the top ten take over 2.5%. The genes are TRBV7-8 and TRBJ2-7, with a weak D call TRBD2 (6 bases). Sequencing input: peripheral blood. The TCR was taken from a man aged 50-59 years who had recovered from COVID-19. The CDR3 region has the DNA TGTGCCAGCACCACGTGGGGGGTTATCGACGAGCAGTACTTC. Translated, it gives CASTTWGVIDEQYF.